Below, one T cell receptor (beta chain) is given with its context. The CDR3 length is 16 residues. Germline trimming cut 4 bases from V and 4 bases from J; bases unmatched to any gene: 10. CDR1 and CDR2 (germline): SGHRS, YFSETQ. The data were taken from a study of blood T cell repertoires in COVID-19. About the study: Nucleic acid was either cDNA or gDNA, and it came from T cells, B-cell-depleted T cells, or PBMCs.

This table comes from immunoSEQ multiplex PCR, and its TCRdb copy is limited to in-frame clones, with some not included. The sample records hundreds of thousands of clones, around nine tenths being singletons. Sequencing used peripheral blood. The TCR comes from an older man with acute or convalescent COVID-19. The chain has TRBV5-1 and TRBJ1-2; 10 bases are shared with TRBD1. CDR3 residues: CASSPNGQGVAYGYTF. The CDR3 DNA reads as TGCGCCAGCAGCCCTAACGGACAGGGGGTTGCCTATGGCTACACCTTC. Variable domain in full (rest from reference TRBV5-1 and TRBJ1-2): KAGVTQTPRYLIKTRGQQVTLSCSPISGHRSVSWYQQTPGQGLQFLFEYFSETQRNKGNFPGRFSGRQFSNSRSEMNVSTLELGDSALYLCASSPNGQGVAYGYTFGSGTRLTVV.